Following are 3 T cell receptor beta chains from one sample sequenced in a study of T cell clonality in common variable immunodeficiency. Their antigens are not known. Measured with immunoSEQ multiplex PCR; TCRdb has only the in-frame clones, and not every one. The table lists more than 20,000 clones, no singletons, with about 2% in the top ten. Broader study findings: Common variable immunodeficiency TCR beta sequences reportedly had fewer deletions and N-nucleotide insertions.

Input material: peripheral blood mononuclear cells. These receptors all come from a human donor with common variable immunodeficiency.

This clone has at least ten counts. The sequenced fragment ends 3 residues before the CDR3 boundary, so the rest is inferred from the germline J gene. The V call is TRBV28, the J call TRBJ1-5; 9 nucleotides align to TRBD1. The germline gives CDR1 MDHEN, CDR2 SYDVKM. The CDR3 totals 18 residues. V lost 1 base to trimming and J lost 5 bases; unmatched junction nucleotides: 12. The CDR3 loop reads CASSLSPARQGGDQPQHF. The CDR3 bases that were read are TGTGCCAGCAGTTTATCCCCAGCCCGACAGGGGGGGGATCAGCCC.

This clone appeared a few times. From the germline J gene comes the end of the CDR3, since the read stops 3 residues before it. The gene calls are TRBV11-2 and TRBJ2-5, with 7 bases identical to TRBD1. The CDR3 runs 13 residues. V trimming: 5 bases; J trimming: 5 bases; junction bases outside the gene matches: 5. Per germline, CDR1 SGHAT and CDR2 FQNNGV. The CDR3 sequence is CASSPQGYETQYF. The covered CDR3 bases are TGTGCCAGCAGCCCACAGGGGTACGAGACC.

At least ten counts were recorded for this clone. The CDR3 is cut off 3 residues early in the read; its end comes from the germline J gene. The chain uses TRBV20-1 and TRBJ2-3; tentative D call: TRBD1 (5 bases). The germline V gene has CDR1 DFQATT and CDR2 SNEGSKA (reference sequence). The CDR3 length is 14 residues. V was pared by 0 bases and J by 6 bases, with 13 bases between. The CDR3 spells CSARDLRGLDTQYF. Partial CDR3 DNA: TGCAGTGCTAGAGATTTAAGGGGATTGGATACG.